This TCR beta chain originates from a study of technical replicates of blood from a few donors. Germline V gene sequence: CDR1 SEHNR, CDR2 FQNEAQ (reference sequence). Trimming cost V 5 bases and J 0 bases; bases outside gene matches: 2. The CDR3 totals 15 residues. Assay: immunoSEQ multiplex PCR; the TCRdb copy retains only in-frame clones and omits some. The top ten hold 4.5% to 6% of the sample, which has approximately 76,000 clones, roughly 85% seen once. Sequencing used PBMCs. The receptor comes from a human donor in good health. Some clones in this sample may be carry-over from other donors' samples. The chain has TRBV7-9 and TRBJ1-2; 11 bases fit TRBD1. The CDR3 here is CASSQGQGANYGYTF. CDR3 coding DNA: TGTGCCAGCAGCCAGGGACAGGGGGCTAACTATGGCTACACCTTC.